This TCR beta chain was sequenced in a study of memory B cells and T cells in multiple sclerosis (dated by TCRdb to the late 2010s). At the level of the whole study: The study compared the TCR beta repertoires of autoproliferating peripheral T cells with those of brain lesion-infiltrating T cells in multiple sclerosis patients. TCR sequencing included two multiple sclerosis patients for whom either brain lesions at autopsy or brain-infiltrating cells from biopsy were available. The paper's findings and limits, for the study overall: Clone-set sizes differed between compartments, which influenced counts of shared clonotypes and required normalization.

Notes on this clone: The clone's antigen remains unknown. One base away there is no much larger clone; base qualities are not given.

TCRbeta CDR3 regions were amplified from extracted genomic DNA using the immunoSEQ Platform. The immunoSEQ assay used multiplex PCR together with high-throughput sequencing and a bioinformatics pipeline from the vendor. The study's processing was this. Non-productive sequences and CDR3s shorter than 4 amino acids were excluded, and clonotype frequencies were recalculated for each sample. In immunoSEQ Analyzer 2.0, a clonotype counted as shared when the CDR3 amino acid, V gene and J gene sequences were identical. Repertoire overlap was normalized by dividing shared clonotype counts by the product of both clone-set sizes, scaled by 1000 into arbitrary units. The source is immuneACCESS, and TCRdb retained only in-frame sequences with V and J called. Part of the clones is not carried over; for the studies checked, unresolved V genes explain less than half of this, and the remainder is unexplained. V, J and clone size reflect that table, while D and trimming were determined from the DNA. The sample data list around 50,000 clones, and roughly 80% of these were observed just once. Of the sample, 0.9% to 1.4% is held by the ten largest clones.

After CFSE-labeled PBMCs were cultured without any stimulus, the autoproliferating (CFSEdim) and non-proliferating (CFSEhi) T cell fractions were each sequenced on their own. Altogether, 5x10^7 CFSE-labeled PBMCs were kept in culture for about seven days with no stimulus, after which the replicate wells were combined. Labeling of PBMCs used 0.45 to 0.6 uM CFSE, and the cells were then grown in serum-free AIM-V medium with no exogenous stimuli added. PBMCs were isolated by Ficoll density gradient centrifugation and cryopreserved before use. Live 7-AAD-negative cells were sorted on a FACSAria III, washed with PBS, and frozen at -80 degrees C as dry pellets. Between the V and J ends, shortened by 0 bases and 6 bases respectively, the junction contains 8 bases. For CDR1 and CDR2, the germline V gene lists LGHNA and YSLEER. The CDR3 starts with the cysteine, ends with the phenylalanine, and has 13 residues. The only DNA kept is the CDR3, 39 bases in frame from the first base.

This clonotype originated in a human donor with multiple sclerosis. Sequenced material: PBMCs from blood kept in culture. The sequence is built from TRBV4-3 and TRBJ1-1, with the D gene not clear enough to name. In nucleotides, the sequence is TGCGCCAGCAGCCAAGATGCAGAGGCTGAAGCTTTCTTT. Its protein reads: CASSQDAEAEAFF.